This T cell receptor (beta chain) was obtained from a study of shared clonotypes between healthy human individuals. Clones were read by immunoSEQ multiplex PCR, and TCRdb kept only the in-frame ones, dropping some. This table has 300,000 or so clones, around 74% appearing once. V was cut by 7 bases and J by 6 bases, with 10 bases left in between. Per germline, CDR1 DFQATT and CDR2 SNEGSKA (reference sequence). The CDR3 is 11 amino acids. This clone was detected once. The sequence was obtained from a man younger than 45 in good health. The rearrangement uses TRBV20-1 and TRBJ1-5; D might be TRBD1 (5 bases). The sequenced sample was memory CD4+ T cells sorted from blood. The subset is: CD45RA-negative fraction. CDR3 protein: CSVEGSQPQHF. The CDR3, as DNA: TGCAGTGTTGAGGGGAGTCAGCCCCAGCATTTT.